This is a list of T cell receptor beta chains from one sample in a study of blood T cell repertoires in COVID-19. Some clones are missing from TCRdb's copy, which holds only in-frame ones; the method was immunoSEQ multiplex PCR. The data show about 14,000 clones, less than 95% seen once. Sequenced sample: peripheral blood. These receptors were collected from a human donor in a cohort sampled during active COVID-19. The conserved cysteine and the conserved F or W are not part of the CDR3 here.

j_call v_call cdr3_aa
TRBJ2-3 TRBV7-2 ASSLPAGVTDTQY
TRBJ2-5 TRBV28 ASSLIRETQY
TRBJ1-2 TRBV6-1 ASSEFSGLNYGYT
TRBJ1-6 TRBV20-1 SASGSTGGYNSPLH
TRBJ2-3 TRBV11-2 ASSLRQGSTDTQY
TRBJ2-7 TRBV11-2 ASSLEFSTGGEQY
TRBJ2-1 TRBV6-2/TRBV6-3 ASSYSRVSYNEQF
TRBJ2-6 TRBV27 ASSLLIPNRASRGANVLT
TRBJ2-7 TRBV3-1/TRBV3-2 ASSQAGGGEQY
TRBJ1-1 TRBV2 ASAWDREEAF
TRBJ2-3 TRBV28 ASSIGSIMVDTQY
TRBJ2-2 TRBV7-9 ASSLLSGGARELF
TRBJ1-2 TRBV5-6 ASSIRAPNYGYT
TRBJ1-4 TRBV6-5 ASSYSSGGKLF
TRBJ2-6 TRBV7-6 ASSPRNSGANVLT
TRBJ1-1 TRBV18 ASSQILNTEAF
TRBJ2-7 TRBV12-3/TRBV12-4 ASSYRQGYEQY
TRBJ2-6 TRBV4-2 ASSQQYSGANVLT
TRBJ2-2 TRBV30 AWKHRDRGNTGELF
TRBJ2-1 TRBV5-6 ASTAYNEQF
TRBJ2-3 TRBV19 ASSKTSGTADTQY
TRBJ2-3 TRBV6-1 ASTLSGRDTDTQY
TRBJ1-4 TRBV28 ASSLLGQGKNEKLF
TRBJ1-1 TRBV11-3 ASSLGLSGAEAF
TRBJ1-2 TRBV28 ASSSGQGPNYGYT
TRBJ2-3 TRBV28 ASRDRDRPEYTQY
TRBJ2-3 TRBV6-5 ASRGGPSDTQY
TRBJ2-1 TRBV7-2 ASSLQGAYNEQF
TRBJ1-2 TRBV6-5 ASRPPTGGYGYT
TRBJ2-7 TRBV5-6 ASSLDGGAVYEQY
TRBJ1-5 TRBV28 ASAIEGGSNQPQH
TRBJ1-2 TRBV27 ASSFSDRLNYGYT
TRBJ2-7 TRBV4-3 ASSQEPSGGSYEQY
TRBJ1-3 TRBV4-2 ASSQPPTDSGNTIY
TRBJ2-7 TRBV27 ASSRQDRFYEQY
TRBJ2-3 TRBV28 ASSSPGLAGGRDTQY
TRBJ2-7 TRBV5-4 ASSVGSGTGPHEQY
TRBJ2-2 TRBV9 ASSVDGKNTGELF
TRBJ1-6 TRBV6-6 ASNRQGNSPLH
TRBJ1-5 TRBV2 ASTGQGNQPQH
TRBJ1-5 TRBV12-3/TRBV12-4 ASSQQSNQPQH
TRBJ2-5 TRBV4-2 ASSPGGSGGPQETQY
TRBJ2-4 TRBV5-4 ASSPTSGTLAKNIQY
TRBJ1-3 TRBV27 ASRGEGYTIY
TRBJ2-3 TRBV9 ASSVEAETYTDTQY
TRBJ2-7 TRBV12-3/TRBV12-4 ATRWTGGYEQY
TRBJ2-2 TRBV29-1 SVHRGQGGELF
TRBJ2-1 TRBV7-2 ASSQTASGMGEQF
TRBJ1-5 TRBV5-8 ASSLGRGTNQPQH
TRBJ2-7 TRBV14 ASSQVGSRYEQY
TRBJ1-2 TRBV9 ASSVGRGGYT
TRBJ2-3 TRBV24-1 ATSDFLQGATTDTQY
TRBJ2-1 TRBV4-3 ASSQWRGSSYNEQF
TRBJ1-3 TRBV7-8 ASSFRGRGSGNTIY
TRBJ1-5 TRBV6-1 ASSDPQGGQPQH
TRBJ2-7 TRBV29-1 SAGQDYEQY
TRBJ2-5 TRBV4-1 ASSQGTNQETQY
TRBJ2-3 TRBV18 ASSSRRGEVTDTQY
TRBJ2-5 TRBV6-5 ASSYGQGAQETQY
TRBJ2-1 TRBV12-3/TRBV12-4 ASRAGANEQF